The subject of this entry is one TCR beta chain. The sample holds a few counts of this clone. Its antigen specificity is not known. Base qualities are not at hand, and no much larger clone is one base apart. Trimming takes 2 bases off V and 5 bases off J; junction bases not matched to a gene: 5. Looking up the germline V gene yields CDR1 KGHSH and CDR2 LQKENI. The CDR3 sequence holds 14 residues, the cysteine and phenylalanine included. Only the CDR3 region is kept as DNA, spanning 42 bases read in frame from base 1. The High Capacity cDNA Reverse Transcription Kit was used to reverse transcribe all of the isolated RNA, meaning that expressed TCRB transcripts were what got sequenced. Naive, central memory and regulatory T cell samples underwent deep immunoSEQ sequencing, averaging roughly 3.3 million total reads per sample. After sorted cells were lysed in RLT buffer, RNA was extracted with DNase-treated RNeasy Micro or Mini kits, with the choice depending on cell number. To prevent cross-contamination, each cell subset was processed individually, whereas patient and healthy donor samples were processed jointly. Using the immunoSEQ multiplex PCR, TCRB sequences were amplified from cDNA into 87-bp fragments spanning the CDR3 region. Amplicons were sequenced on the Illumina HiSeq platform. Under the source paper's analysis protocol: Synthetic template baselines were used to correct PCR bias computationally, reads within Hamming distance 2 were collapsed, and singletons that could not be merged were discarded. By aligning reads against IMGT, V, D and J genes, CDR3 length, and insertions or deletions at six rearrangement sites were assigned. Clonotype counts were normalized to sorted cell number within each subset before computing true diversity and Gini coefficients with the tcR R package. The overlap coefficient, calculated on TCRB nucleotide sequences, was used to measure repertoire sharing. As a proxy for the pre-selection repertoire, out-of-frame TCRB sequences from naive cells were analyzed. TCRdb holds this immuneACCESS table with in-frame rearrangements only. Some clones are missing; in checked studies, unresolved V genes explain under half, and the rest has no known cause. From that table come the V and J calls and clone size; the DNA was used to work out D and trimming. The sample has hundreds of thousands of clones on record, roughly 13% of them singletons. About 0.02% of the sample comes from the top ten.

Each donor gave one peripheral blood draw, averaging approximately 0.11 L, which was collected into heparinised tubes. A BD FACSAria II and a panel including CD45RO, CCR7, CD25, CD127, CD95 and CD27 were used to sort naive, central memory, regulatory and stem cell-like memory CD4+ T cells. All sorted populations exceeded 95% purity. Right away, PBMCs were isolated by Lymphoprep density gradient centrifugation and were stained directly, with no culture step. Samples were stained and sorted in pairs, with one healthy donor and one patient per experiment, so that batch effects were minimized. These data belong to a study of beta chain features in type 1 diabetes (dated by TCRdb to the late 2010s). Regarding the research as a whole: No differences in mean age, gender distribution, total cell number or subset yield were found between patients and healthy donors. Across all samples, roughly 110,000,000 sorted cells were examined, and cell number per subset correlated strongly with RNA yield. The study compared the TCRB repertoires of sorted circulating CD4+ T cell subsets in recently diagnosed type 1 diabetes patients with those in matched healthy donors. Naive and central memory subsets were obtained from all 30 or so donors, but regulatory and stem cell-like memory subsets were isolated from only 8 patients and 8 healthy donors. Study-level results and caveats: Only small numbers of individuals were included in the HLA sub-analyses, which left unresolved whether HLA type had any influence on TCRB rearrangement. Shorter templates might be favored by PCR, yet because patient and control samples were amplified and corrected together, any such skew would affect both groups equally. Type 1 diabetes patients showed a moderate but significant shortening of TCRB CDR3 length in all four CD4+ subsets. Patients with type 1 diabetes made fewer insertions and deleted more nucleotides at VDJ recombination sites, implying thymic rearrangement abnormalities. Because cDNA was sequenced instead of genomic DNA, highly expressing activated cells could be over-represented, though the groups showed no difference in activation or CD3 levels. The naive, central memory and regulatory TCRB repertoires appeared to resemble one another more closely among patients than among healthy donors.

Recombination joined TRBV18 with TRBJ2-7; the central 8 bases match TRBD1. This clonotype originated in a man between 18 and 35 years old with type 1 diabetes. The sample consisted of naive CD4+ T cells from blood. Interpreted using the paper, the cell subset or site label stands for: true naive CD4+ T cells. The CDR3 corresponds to CASSPRAGGDEQYF. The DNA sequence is TGTGCCAGCTCACCAAGGGCAGGGGGCGACGAGCAGTACTTC. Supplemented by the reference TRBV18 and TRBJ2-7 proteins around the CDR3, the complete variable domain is NAGVMQNPRHLVRRRGQEARLRCSPMKGHSHVYWYRQLPEEGLKFMVYLQKENIIDESGMPKERFSAEFPKEGPSILRIQQVVRGDSAAYFCASSPRAGGDEQYFGPGTRLTVT.